The 23 T cell receptor beta chains below come from one sample, sequenced in a study of shared clonotypes between healthy human individuals. Data came from immunoSEQ multiplex PCR; TCRdb stores just in-frame clones and leaves some out. This repertoire shows 2 million to 2.5 million clones, 80% to 95% found once; its top ten account for 0.35% to 0.45%. Sequenced input: naive CD4+ T cells from PBMCs. Regarding subset: CD45RA+ positively selected. Receptors were obtained from a man aged 18 to 30 in good health. Some clones in this sample may be carry-over from other donors' samples.

The chain carries TRBV28 and TRBJ2-6; D is unclear. Deletions cut 6 bases from V and 4 bases from J, with 10 bases between. Germline CDR1 is MDHEN and CDR2 is SYDVKM. CDR3 length equals 14 residues. The DNA for the CDR3 is TGTGCCAGCAGAACTCCTCAGGGGGCCAACGTCCTGACTTTC. It encodes CASRTPQGANVLTF.

The rearrangement joins TRBV7-6 to TRBJ2-3, with D perhaps TRBD1 or TRBD2 (5 bases each). This CDR3 has 14 amino acids. Trimming cost V 2 bases and J 4 bases, with 10 bases left between them. Germline CDR1 and CDR2: SGHVS and FNYEAQ. The chain's CDR3 is CASSLPRGADTQYF. In DNA, the CDR3 is TGTGCCAGCAGCTTACCTAGGGGAGCAGATACGCAGTATTTT. The full variable domain, its missing parts supplied by reference TRBV7-6 and TRBJ2-3, is GAGVSQSPRYKVTKRGQDVALRCDPISGHVSLYWYRQALGQGPEFLTYFNYEAQQDKSGLPNDRFSAERPEGSISTLTIQRTEQRDSAMYRCASSLPRGADTQYFGPGTRLTVL.

The V and J genes are TRBV21-1 and TRBJ2-7; the D call of TRBD1 is as the table states it, not checked on the DNA. TRBV21-1 represents a pseudogene. This CDR3 comprises 21 residues. The DNA of the CDR3 is TGTGCCACCACCCCCCACCCCGATGGTCCAGAGGACAGGGCGCCTGACGGCGAGCAGTACTTC. Translation: CATTPHPDGPEDRAPDGEQYF.

The CDR3 loop reads CASSTQAGQFF. CDR3 sequence (DNA): TGTGCCAGCAGTACCCAAGCGGGACAGTTCTTC. The chain employs TRBV28 and TRBJ2-1; 7 nucleotides agree with TRBD2. Germline V gene sequence: CDR1 MDHEN, CDR2 SYDVKM. This CDR3 has 11 residues. J was trimmed by 13 bases and V by 5 bases; bases with no gene match: 5.

A note on this clone: Different DNA sequences within this sample yield the same CDR3. The chain carries TRBV28 and TRBJ1-5; D is ambiguous. The CDR3 is 12 amino acids. Germline CDR1 and CDR2: MDHEN and SYDVKM. V was trimmed by 5 bases and J by 3 bases, leaving 5 bases between them. The CDR3 sequence: CASSPDNQPQHF. CDR3 DNA: TGTGCCAGCAGTCCAGACAATCAGCCCCAGCATTTT.

This clone was picked up one time. This chain links TRBV7-3 with TRBJ2-1; D is unclear. CDR1 is SGHTA and CDR2 is FQGTGA in the germline V gene. The V gene lost 1 base and the J gene lost 0 bases, with 7 bases spanning the gap. The CDR3 is 15 amino acids. The DNA of the CDR3 is TGTGCCAGCAGCTTAAACCCCCACTCCTACAATGAGCAGTTCTTC. Translated, it gives CASSLNPHSYNEQFF.

V usage is TRBV5-1 and J usage is TRBJ1-5; possible D gene TRBD1, 5 bases. Germline CDR1 reads SGHRS; CDR2 reads YFSETQ. CDR3 length: 17 residues. V was pared by 4 bases and J by 1 base, with 18 bases between. CDR3 loop: CASSKGDEVLSNQPQHF. CDR3 coding DNA: TGCGCCAGCAGCAAAGGGGATGAGGTCCTAAGCAATCAGCCCCAGCATTTT.

The V gene is TRBV28, the J gene TRBJ2-1; tentatively, D is TRBD2 (5 bases). The V end was cut by 5 bases, the J end by 5 bases, with 13 bases between. The CDR3 contains 14 residues. CDR1 is MDHEN, CDR2 SYDVKM, per germline. DNA of the CDR3: TGTGCCAGCAGTCCCTTTAGCGACAACAATGAGCAGTTCTTC. Translation gives CASSPFSDNNEQFF.

The chain couples TRBV15 to TRBJ2-7; possible D gene TRBD2, 6 bases. Germline V gene data show CDR1 as LNHNV and CDR2 as YYDKDF (reference sequence). Trimming pared 3 bases from V and 2 bases from J, leaving 14 bases between. This CDR3 contains 15 residues. The CDR3 nucleotides read TGTGCCACCAGCAGGAATAGCGGTGGACCCTACGAGCAGTACTTC. Amino acids: CATSRNSGGPYEQYF.

The chain employs TRBV14 and TRBJ1-4; D gene ambiguous. V shed 8 bases and J shed 1 base, with 17 bases lying between them. The CDR3 consists of 16 residues. CDR1 and CDR2 (germline): SGHDN, FVKESK. DNA of the CDR3: TGTGCCAGCCGATTACCTCAGACTGGAACTAATGAAAAACTGTTTTTT. It yields the protein CASRLPQTGTNEKLFF.

V and J are TRBV7-9 and TRBJ2-1; 11 bases match TRBD1. V shed 4 bases and J 10 bases; nucleotides not matched to a gene: 0. The CDR3 runs to 12 residues. In germline, CDR1 is SEHNR, CDR2 FQNEAQ (reference sequence). The DNA for the CDR3 is TGTGCCAGCAGCTGGACAGGGGGCGAGCAGTTCTTC. This translates into CASSWTGGEQFF.

This clone was observed a single time. The chain couples TRBV7-6 to TRBJ1-1; TRBD1 matches at 7 bases. V lost 5 bases, J lost 0 bases, and 6 bases stayed unmatched. The CDR3 is made up of 15 amino acids. CDR1 and CDR2 (germline): SGHVS, FNYEAQ. The CDR3 coding sequence is TGTGCCAGCAGCAGCCAGGGGGACATGAACACTGAAGCTTTCTTT. It specifies CASSSQGDMNTEAFF.

About this clone itself: This CDR3 is also generated by other DNA sequences in the sample. The chain carries TRBV28 and TRBJ2-7; TRBD2 agrees at 10 bases. V was pared by 7 bases and J by 1 base, with 4 bases of the junction left unmatched. The CDR3 spans 14 residues. CDR1 MDHEN and CDR2 SYDVKM come from the germline V gene. The CDR3, as DNA: TGTGCCAGCACTCGACTAGCGGGTTCCTACGAGCAGTACTTC. It encodes CASTRLAGSYEQYF. The full variable domain, with the rest looked up from reference TRBV28 and TRBJ2-7, is DVKVTQSSRYLVKRTGEKVFLECVQDMDHENMFWYRQDPGLGLRLIYFSYDVKMKEKGDIPEGYSVSREKKERFSLILESASTNQTSMYLCASTRLAGSYEQYFGPGTRLTVT.

The chain carries TRBV7-2 and TRBJ2-1; 7 bases are shared with TRBD2. In germline, CDR1 is SGHTA, CDR2 FQGNSA. This CDR3 is 14 amino acids long. With V trimmed by 10 bases and J by 0 bases, 6 bases remained unmatched. Here the CDR3 reads CAIVPSGSYNEQFF. CDR3 sequence (DNA): TGTGCCATCGTCCCTAGCGGCTCCTACAATGAGCAGTTCTTC.

This chain links TRBV15 with TRBJ2-2; D gene unclear. The germline V gene has CDR1 LNHNV and CDR2 YYDKDF (reference sequence). The CDR3 has 17 amino acids. The V gene lost 0 bases and the J gene lost 1 base, with 12 bases spanning the gap. CDR3 region: CATSRDPRPENTGELFF. The CDR3 coding sequence is TGTGCCACCAGCAGAGATCCAAGGCCTGAGAACACCGGGGAGCTGTTTTTT.

The chain combines TRBV28 with TRBJ1-3; 8 nucleotides align to TRBD1. Trimming removed 4 bases from V and 4 bases from J; junction bases left unmatched: 9. The CDR3 spans 16 residues. CDR1 and CDR2 from the germline V gene are MDHEN and SYDVKM. As DNA, the CDR3 is TGTGCCAGCAGTTCGGGGACAGGTCGCCTCGGAAACACCATATATTTT. As protein: CASSSGTGRLGNTIYF.

About this clone itself: The identical CDR3 is also encoded by other nucleotide sequences in the sample. The V call is TRBV6-5, the J call TRBJ1-3; the match to TRBD1 covers 8 bases. Losses at the gene ends were 5 bases for V and 5 bases for J; bases not matched to a gene: 2. Germline lookup yields CDR1 MNHEY and CDR2 SVGAGI. This CDR3 is built from 13 residues. DNA for the CDR3: TGTGCCAGCAGTGGACAGGGTAGAAACACCATATATTTT. This sequence encodes CASSGQGRNTIYF.

The chain links TRBV19 to TRBJ1-5, with 7 bases that match TRBD1. CDR1 and CDR2 from the germline V gene are LNHDA and SQIVND (reference sequence). This CDR3 has 16 residues. The V gene end was trimmed by 5 bases and the J gene end by 0 bases; junction bases not matched to a gene: 7. The DNA of the CDR3 is TGTGCCAGTAGTTTCCAGGGGGGATTTAGCAATCAGCCCCAGCATTTT. Translated, it gives CASSFQGGFSNQPQHF.

V and J are TRBV7-2 and TRBJ1-3, with a weak D call TRBD1 (5 bases). Trimming took 5 bases from V and 4 from J, leaving 21 bases between them. The CDR3 sequence is 17 residues long. In germline, CDR1 is SGHTA, CDR2 FQGNSA. CDR3 DNA: TGTGCCAGCAGCGCAATCCTCATCAGGGACGGAGGAAACACCATATATTTT. This translates into CASSAILIRDGGNTIYF.

The chain uses TRBV27 and TRBJ1-2, with no clear D. Trimming shortened V by 6 bases and J by 8 bases, and 19 bases separated the two germline ends. The germline V gene encodes CDR1 MNHEY and CDR2 SMNVEV (reference sequence). The CDR3 has 14 residues. This CDR3 reads CASSVDPTVSGYTF. The CDR3 nucleotides are TGTGCCAGCAGCGTAGACCCAACGGTAAGCGGCTACACCTTC.

CDR3 in amino acids: CASSQEPSGLLSSYNEQFF. DNA for the CDR3: TGCGCCAGCAGCCAAGAGCCTAGCGGCCTCCTGAGCTCCTACAATGAGCAGTTCTTC. The chain is built from TRBV4-1 and TRBJ2-1; 7 bases match TRBD2. This CDR3 is 19 amino acids long. V trimming: 0 bases; J trimming: 0 bases; junction bases outside the gene matches: 11. CDR1 and CDR2 from the germline V gene are MGHRA and YSYEKL.

This chain connects TRBV5-1 to TRBJ2-7; 7 bases are a match to TRBD2. V was pared by 4 bases and J by 6 bases, with 7 bases of the junction left unmatched. Germline values: CDR1 SGHRS, CDR2 YFSETQ. CDR3 size: 13 residues. CDR3 DNA sequence: TGCGCCAGCAGCCCCGATTGGGGGGGCGAGCAGTACTTC. Translated: CASSPDWGGEQYF.

The chain links TRBV18 to TRBJ2-7, with 8 nucleotides matching TRBD1. The germline CDR1 and CDR2 sequences are KGHSH and LQKENI. V lost 1 base to trimming and J lost 7 bases; unmatched junction nucleotides: 15. This CDR3 has 17 residues. The DNA for the CDR3 is TGTGCCAGCTCACCACAGGGTTCAGGACAGGGATATGGGGAGCAGTACTTC. Translation: CASSPQGSGQGYGEQYF.